This TCR beta chain was captured in a study of blood T cell repertoires in COVID-19. J gave up 5 bases and V 6 bases, and 9 bases lay outside the gene matches. The CDR3 has 15 amino acids. CDR1 is SNHLY, CDR2 FYNNEI, per germline. Repertoires were generated with immunoSEQ multiplex PCR, while TCRdb's copy carries only in-frame clones and drops some. Among 150,000 to 200,000 clones listed, 81% were seen once. The source of this sequence is a man aged 60 to 69 with active or convalescent COVID-19. The specimen was peripheral blood. The chain employs TRBV2 and TRBJ2-5, with 10 bases fitting TRBD1. The CDR3 spells CASRATGGFVETQYF. The CDR3 DNA reads as TGTGCCAGCAGAGCGACAGGGGGCTTTGTGGAGACCCAGTACTTC.